This T cell receptor beta chain originates from a study of T cell responses to AZD1222 COVID-19 vaccine. Study-level results: Repertoire collection took place solely once the T cell response had peaked. There were vaccine-associated CD4 TCRs across spike, dominant at 160-218 and 743-854. Spike-specific TCR breadth and depth both grew after two AZD1222 doses.

Libraries were prepared by immunoSEQ multiplex PCR; TCRdb keeps only in-frame clonotypes and omits some of them. This table has about 150,000 clones, 92% appearing once. The CDR3 loop spans 15 amino acids. Germline CDR1 and CDR2: SGHNT and YYREEE (reference sequence). The ends lost 5 bases at V and 5 bases at J; junction bases unmatched: 11. Whether given at about 4 or about 12 weeks, second doses were pooled. As for this clone: Its cognate antigen is unknown.

The genes are TRBV5-4 and TRBJ2-5, with 8 nucleotides matching TRBD2. This TCR came from an adult who received the AZD1222 COVID-19 vaccine. The source material was peripheral blood, sampled 28 days after the second AZD1222 dose. The CDR3 is CASRPRGTRGETQYF. CDR3 coding DNA: TGTGCCAGCAGGCCCCGCGGGACTAGGGGGGAGACCCAGTACTTC.